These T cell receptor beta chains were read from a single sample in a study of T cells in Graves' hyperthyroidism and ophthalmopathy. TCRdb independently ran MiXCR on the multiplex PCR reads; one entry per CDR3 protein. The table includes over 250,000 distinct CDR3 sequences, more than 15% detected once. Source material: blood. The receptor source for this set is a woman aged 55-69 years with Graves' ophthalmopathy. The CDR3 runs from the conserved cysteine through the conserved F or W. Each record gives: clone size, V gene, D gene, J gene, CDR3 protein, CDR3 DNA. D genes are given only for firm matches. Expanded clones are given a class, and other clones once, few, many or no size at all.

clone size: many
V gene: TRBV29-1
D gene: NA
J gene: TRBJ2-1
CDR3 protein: CSVPKGSYNEQFF
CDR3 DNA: TGCAGCGTACCCAAGGGTTCCTACAATGAGCAGTTCTTC

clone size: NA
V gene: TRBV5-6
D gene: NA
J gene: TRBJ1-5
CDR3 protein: CASSTRDMGQPQHF
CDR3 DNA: TGTGCCAGCAGCACCAGGGATATGGGTCAGCCCCAGCATTTT

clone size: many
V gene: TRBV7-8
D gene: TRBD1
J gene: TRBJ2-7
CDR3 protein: CASSANRDRVREQYF
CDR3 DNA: TGTGCCAGCAGCGCCAACCGGGACAGGGTGAGAGAGCAGTACTTC

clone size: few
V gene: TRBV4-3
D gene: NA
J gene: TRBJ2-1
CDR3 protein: CASSQDFSGLPFF
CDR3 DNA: TGCGCCAGCAGCCAAGACTTTTCGGGACTGCCTTTCTTC

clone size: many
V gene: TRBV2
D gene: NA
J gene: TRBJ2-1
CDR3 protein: CASRRPGDEQFF
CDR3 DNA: TGTGCCAGCAGACGGCCGGGAGATGAGCAGTTCTTC

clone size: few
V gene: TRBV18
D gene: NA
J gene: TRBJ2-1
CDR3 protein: CASSPRPNNEQFF
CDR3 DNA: TGTGCCAGCTCACCAAGGCCAAACAATGAGCAGTTCTTC

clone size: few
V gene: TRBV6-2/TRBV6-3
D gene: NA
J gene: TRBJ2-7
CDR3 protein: CASSYPFGGPGYEQYF
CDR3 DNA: TGTGCCAGCAGTTACCCCTTCGGGGGGCCGGGGTACGAGCAGTACTTC

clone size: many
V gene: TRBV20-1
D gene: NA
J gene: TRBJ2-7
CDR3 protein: CSARDQGPSIYSSYEQYF
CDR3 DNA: TGCAGTGCTAGAGATCAGGGGCCATCTATTTATAGCTCCTACGAGCAGTACTTC

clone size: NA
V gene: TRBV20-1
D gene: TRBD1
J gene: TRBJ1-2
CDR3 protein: CSARDQGARRLDFYGYTF
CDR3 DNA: TGCAGTGCTAGAGATCAGGGGGCACGGAGGCTGGATTTCTATGGCTACACCTTC

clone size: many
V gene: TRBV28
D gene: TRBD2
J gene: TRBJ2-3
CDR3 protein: CASSRAGTTDTDTQYF
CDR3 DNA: TGTGCCAGCAGCCGGGCCGGGACTACCGACACAGATACGCAGTATTTT

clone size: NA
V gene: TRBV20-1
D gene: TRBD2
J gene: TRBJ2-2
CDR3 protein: CSARDVTSGLTGELFF
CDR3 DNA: TGCAGTGCTAGGGACGTGACTAGCGGCCTCACCGGGGAGCTGTTTTTT

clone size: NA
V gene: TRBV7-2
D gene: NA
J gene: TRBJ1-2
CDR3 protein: CASSALDRNGYTF
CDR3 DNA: TGTGCCAGCAGCGCACTCGACAGGAACGGCTACACCTTC

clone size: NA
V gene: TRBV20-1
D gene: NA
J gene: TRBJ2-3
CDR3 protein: CSARDAGFGQYF
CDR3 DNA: TGCAGTGCTAGAGATGCAGGGTTCGGGCAGTATTTT

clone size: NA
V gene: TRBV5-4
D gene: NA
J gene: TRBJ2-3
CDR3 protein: CASSTGVTGPLSTDTQYF
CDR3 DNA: TGTGCCAGCAGCACGGGAGTAACGGGCCCTTTGAGCACAGATACGCAGTATTTT

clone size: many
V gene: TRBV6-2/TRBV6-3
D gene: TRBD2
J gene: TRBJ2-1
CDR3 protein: CASLREENEQFF
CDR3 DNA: TGTGCCAGTCTGCGGGAGGAGAATGAGCAGTTCTTC

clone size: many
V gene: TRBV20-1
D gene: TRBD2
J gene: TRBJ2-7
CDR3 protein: CSATSRGGAHHEQYF
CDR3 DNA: TGCAGTGCGACTAGCCGGGGGGGGGCTCACCACGAGCAGTACTTC

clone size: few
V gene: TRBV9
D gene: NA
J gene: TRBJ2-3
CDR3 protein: CASSPAATDLWGDTQYF
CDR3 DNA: TGTGCCAGCAGCCCAGCCGCGACTGACCTTTGGGGAGATACGCAGTATTTT

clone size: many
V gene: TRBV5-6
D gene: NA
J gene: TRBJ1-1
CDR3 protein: CASSLAGVGEAFF
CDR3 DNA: TGTGCCAGCAGCTTGGCGGGGGTTGGGGAAGCTTTCTTT

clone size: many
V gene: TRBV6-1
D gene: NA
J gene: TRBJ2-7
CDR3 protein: CASSEQGAVYEQYF
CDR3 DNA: TGTGCCAGCAGTGAACAGGGAGCAGTCTACGAGCAGTACTTC

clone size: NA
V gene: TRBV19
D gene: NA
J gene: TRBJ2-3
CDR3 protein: CASSLNRGNADTQYF
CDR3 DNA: TGTGCCAGTAGTTTGAACAGAGGAAATGCAGATACGCAGTATTTT

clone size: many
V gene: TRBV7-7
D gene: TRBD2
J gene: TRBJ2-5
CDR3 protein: CASSLLAGNQETQYF
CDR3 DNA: TGTGCTAGCAGCTTACTAGCGGGGAACCAAGAGACCCAGTACTTC

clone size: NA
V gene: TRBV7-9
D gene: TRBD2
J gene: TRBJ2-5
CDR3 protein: CASSLNRDGNGRGETQYF
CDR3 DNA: TGTGCCAGCAGCTTAAACCGGGACGGTAATGGGAGGGGAGAGACCCAGTACTTC

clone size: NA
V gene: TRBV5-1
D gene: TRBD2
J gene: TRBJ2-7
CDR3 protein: CASSPKAGAGHEQYF
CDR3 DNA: TGCGCCAGCAGCCCAAAAGCGGGAGCGGGCCACGAGCAGTACTTC